The 3 T cell receptor beta chains presented below share a single source sample, sequenced in a study of shared clonotypes between healthy human individuals. Naive CD8 cells were CD45RO-negative, positively selected for CCR7, excluding terminally differentiated effector memory CD45RA+ cells. Produced via immunoSEQ multiplex PCR; TCRdb's table is partial and in-frame only. This sample has about 590,000 clones, with around 95% found just once. Sequencing was done on a sample of naive CD8+ T cells sorted from blood. The receptors originated from a woman aged 25 to 39 in good health.

The rearrangement joins TRBV18 to TRBJ1-5; D gene uncertain. The CDR3 extends over 14 amino acids. CDR1 is KGHSH, CDR2 LQKENI, per germline. V lost 6 bases to trimming and J lost 3 bases, with 12 bases between them. The CDR3 sequence: CASSPRVINQPQHF. In DNA, the CDR3 is TGTGCCAGCTCCCCGAGGGTAATCAATCAGCCCCAGCATTTT.

The genes are TRBV29-1 and TRBJ2-5; 9 bases match TRBD2. Matching the DNA end better, TRBJ2-7 makes the J call doubtful. The CDR3 runs 15 residues. Germline V gives CDR1 SQVTM, CDR2 ANQGSEA. The CDR3 reads CSVDSGSGRFYEQYF. Here the CDR3 DNA reads TGCAGCGTTGATAGCGGGAGTGGGAGATTCTACGAGCAGTACTTC.

The table lists this clone with a count of one. V gene TRBV29-1 combines with J gene TRBJ2-7, with D tentatively TRBD2 (6 bases). V was pared by 5 bases and J by 3 bases, with 20 bases between. This CDR3 spans 15 amino acids. Germline V CDR1 and CDR2: SQVTM, ANQGSEA. The CDR3 loop reads CSVFGGRLGDYEQYF. CDR3 nucleotides: TGCAGCGTTTTCGGAGGGCGCTTGGGCGACTACGAGCAGTACTTC.